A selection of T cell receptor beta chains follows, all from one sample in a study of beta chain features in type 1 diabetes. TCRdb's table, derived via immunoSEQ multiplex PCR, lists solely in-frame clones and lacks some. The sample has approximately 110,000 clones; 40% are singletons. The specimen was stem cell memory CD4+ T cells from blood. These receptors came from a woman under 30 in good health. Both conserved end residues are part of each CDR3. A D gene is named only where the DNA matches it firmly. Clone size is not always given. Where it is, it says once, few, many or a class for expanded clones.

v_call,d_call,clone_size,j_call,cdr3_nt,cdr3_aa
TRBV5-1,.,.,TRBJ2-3,TGCGCCAGCAGCCTACTTACGATTTCTAGCACAGATACGCAGTATTTT,CASSLLTISSTDTQYF
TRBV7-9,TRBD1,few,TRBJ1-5,TGTGCCAGCAGCTTAGCGGCTTGGACAGGTAATCAGCCCCAGCATTTT,CASSLAAWTGNQPQHF
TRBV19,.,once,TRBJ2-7,TGTGCCAGTCGGCAGACAGGATCCTACGAGCAGTACTTC,CASRQTGSYEQYF
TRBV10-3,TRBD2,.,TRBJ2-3,TGTGCCATCAGTGGGGGCCTAGCGGGAGGTCAAGATACGCAGTATTTT,CAISGGLAGGQDTQYF
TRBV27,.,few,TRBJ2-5,TGTGCCAGCAGTTTATTCGGGGAGACCCAGTACTTC,CASSLFGETQYF
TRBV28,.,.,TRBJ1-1,TGTGCCAGCACCAGGGAAGGGGCTTTCTTT,CASTREGAFF
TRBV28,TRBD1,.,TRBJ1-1,TGTGCCAGCAGTTTATGGGGACAGGGAAGCACTGAAGCTTTCTTT,CASSLWGQGSTEAFF
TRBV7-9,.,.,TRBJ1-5,TGTGCCAGCAGCTCCGACGGACATAGCAATCAGCCCCAGCATTTT,CASSSDGHSNQPQHF
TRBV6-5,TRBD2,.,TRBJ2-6,TGTGCCAGCGGGGGGGAAGGGGCCAACGTCCTGACTTTC,CASGGEGANVLTF
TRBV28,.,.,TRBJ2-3,TGTGCCAGCAGTCCTTCCGGCGGGGTAACAGATACGCAGTATTTT,CASSPSGGVTDTQYF
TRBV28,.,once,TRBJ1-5,TGTGCCAGCAGTTACCGCCCTTCGGGAGCCCAGCATTTT,CASSYRPSGAQHF
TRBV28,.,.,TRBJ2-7,TGTGCCAGCGGTCAGCAGAGGGAGCAGTACTTC,CASGQQREQYF
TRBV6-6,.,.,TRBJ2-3,TGTGCCAGCAGTGGCTCCGGAGGGGCTTCGCAGTATTTT,CASSGSGGASQYF
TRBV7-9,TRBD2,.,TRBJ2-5,TGTGCCAGCAGCTGGAGACAGGGGACTAGCGGACTACAAGAGACCCAGTACTTC,CASSWRQGTSGLQETQYF
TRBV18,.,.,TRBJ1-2,TGTGCCAGCTCACCCCGGGAAGGGAAGACCTATGGCTACACCTTC,CASSPREGKTYGYTF
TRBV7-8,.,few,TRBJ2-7,TGTGCCAGCAGCTTAGCAGGGACACCTCACTACGAGCAGTACTTC,CASSLAGTPHYEQYF
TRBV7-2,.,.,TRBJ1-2,TGTGCCAGCAGCTTAGGGGCAGCTAACTATGGCTACACCTTC,CASSLGAANYGYTF
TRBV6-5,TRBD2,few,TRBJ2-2,TGTGCCAGCAGTTACTTCGGGGGGACCGGGGAGCTGTTTTTT,CASSYFGGTGELFF
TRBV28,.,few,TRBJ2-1,TGTGCCAGCAGTTCGGGCAATGAGCAGTTCTTC,CASSSGNEQFF
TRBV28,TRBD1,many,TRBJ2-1,TGTGCCAGCAGGCAACCGGGACAGGGACATGATGAGCAGTTCTTC,CASRQPGQGHDEQFF
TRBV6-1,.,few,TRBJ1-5,TGTGCCAGCGGGGCAGGAAACAATCAGCCCCAGCATTTT,CASGAGNNQPQHF
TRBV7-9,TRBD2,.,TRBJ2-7,TGTGCCAGCAGCTCTGATGGACTAGCGGGTATCTACGAGCAGTACTTC,CASSSDGLAGIYEQYF
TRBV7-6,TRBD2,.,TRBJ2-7,TGTGCCAGCAGCTCAACAACTTGGATAGCGGGAGGGCAGCAGTACTTC,CASSSTTWIAGGQQYF
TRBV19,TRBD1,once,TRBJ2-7,TGTGCCAGTAGTATAGGTGGACAGGGCTACGAGCAGTACTTC,CASSIGGQGYEQYF
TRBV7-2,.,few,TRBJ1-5,TGTGCCAGCAGCCTTACTAAGGATCAGCCCCAGCATTTT,CASSLTKDQPQHF
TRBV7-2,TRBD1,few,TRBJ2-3,TGTGCCAGCAGCTTAGTTGGCTCGGGACAGGGATTGGATACGCAGTATTTT,CASSLVGSGQGLDTQYF
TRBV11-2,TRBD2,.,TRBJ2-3,TGTGCCAGCAGCTTACGTGGCGGGAGCGCAGATACGCAGTATTTT,CASSLRGGSADTQYF
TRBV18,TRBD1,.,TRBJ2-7,TGTGCCAGCTCACCCCCTCAGACAGGGGGCGAGCAGTACTTC,CASSPPQTGGEQYF
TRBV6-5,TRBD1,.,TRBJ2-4,TGTGCCAGCAGTTACGGGGACAGCAAAAACATTCAGTACTTC,CASSYGDSKNIQYF
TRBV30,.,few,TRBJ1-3,TGTGCCTGGGAAACTTTCTCTGGAAACACCATATATTTT,CAWETFSGNTIYF
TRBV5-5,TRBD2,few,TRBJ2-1,TGTGCCAGCAGCTTGGGGCTAGCGGGATCCTACAATGAGCAGTTCTTC,CASSLGLAGSYNEQFF
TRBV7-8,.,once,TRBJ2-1,TGTGCCAGCAGCTCACAAACTGTCAGGGGCTCCTACAATGAGCAGTTCTTC,CASSSQTVRGSYNEQFF
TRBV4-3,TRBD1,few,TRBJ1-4,TGCGCCAGCAGCCTACTCCCACCGGGACAGGGCTATGAAAAACTGTTTTTT,CASSLLPPGQGYEKLFF
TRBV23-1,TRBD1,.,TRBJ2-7,TGCGCCAGCAGTCGCCGACAGGGCATTGGTCCCTACGAGCAGTACTTC,CASSRRQGIGPYEQYF
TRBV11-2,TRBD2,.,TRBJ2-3,TGTGCCAGCAGCTTAACGGTGGGAGGGGTTCGCACAGATACGCAGTATTTT,CASSLTVGGVRTDTQYF
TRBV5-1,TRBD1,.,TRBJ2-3,TGCGCCAGCAGCCGCCGAGGACAGGGCACAGATACGCAGTATTTT,CASSRRGQGTDTQYF
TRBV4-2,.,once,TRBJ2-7,TGTGCCAGCAGCCAACCCATGGTGAGCTCCTACGAGCAGTACTTC,CASSQPMVSSYEQYF
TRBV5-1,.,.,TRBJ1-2,TGCGCCAGCAGCAGGAGAAGTATCTATGGCTACACCTTC,CASSRRSIYGYTF
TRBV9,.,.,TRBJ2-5,TGTGCCAGCAGCGTAGGGCTGTTCCAAGAGACCCAGTACTTC,CASSVGLFQETQYF
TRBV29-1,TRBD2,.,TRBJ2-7,TGCAGCGTCCCAAGGACTAGCGGGAGGTCCCCCCACGAGCAGTACTTC,CSVPRTSGRSPHEQYF
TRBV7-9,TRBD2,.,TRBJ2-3,TGTGCCAGCAGCTTAGGGCAAGCGGGAGGGCCTTCTGATACGCAGTATTTT,CASSLGQAGGPSDTQYF
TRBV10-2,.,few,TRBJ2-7,TGCGCCTCCCTTCGGACAGCGAGCTCCTACGAGCAGTACTTC,CASLRTASSYEQYF
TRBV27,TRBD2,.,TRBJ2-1,TGTGCCAGCAGTTCGCTAGCGGGAGGGCACAATGAGCAGTTCTTC,CASSSLAGGHNEQFF
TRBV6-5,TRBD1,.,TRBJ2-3,TGTGCCAGCAGTTACAGGGACAGTTTCACAGATACGCAGTATTTT,CASSYRDSFTDTQYF
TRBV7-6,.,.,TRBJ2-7,TGTGCCAGCAGCTTATCGGCAGGTGGGTCGCGCGAGCAGTACTTC,CASSLSAGGSREQYF
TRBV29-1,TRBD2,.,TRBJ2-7,TGCAGCGCCAATCCGGGCGGGGGCTACGAGCAGTACTTC,CSANPGGGYEQYF
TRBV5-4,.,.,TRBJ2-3,TGTGCCAGCAGCTTGTATCGGGGTCTTAGCACAGATACGCAGTATTTT,CASSLYRGLSTDTQYF